The sequence of this TCR beta chain was determined in a study of glioma-infiltrating T cells after dendritic cell vaccination. The method was immunoSEQ multiplex PCR; TCRdb's version includes in-frame clones alone and lacks a portion of them. The top ten clones hold 11% of a sample with around 60,000 clones, approximately 86% of them seen once. Concerning this clone itself: Its antigen is not identified.

Overall study results and limits: Few patients contributed both blood and tumor specimens.

Sample time point: after dendritic cell vaccination, including at tumor progression/relapse. The CDR3 consists of 14 residues. Losses at the gene ends were 2 bases for V and 6 bases for J; bases not matched to a gene: 4. Germline assignment: CDR1 MNHEY and CDR2 SVGAGI. The TCR comes from a human donor with glioblastoma. The source was blood, collected after dendritic cell vaccination. The J gene is TRBJ2-3, the V gene TRBV6-5; 8 positions match TRBD2. In nucleotides, the CDR3 is TGTGCCAGCAGTTACCTCGGACTAGCTGATACGCAGTATTTT. It codes for CASSYLGLADTQYF.